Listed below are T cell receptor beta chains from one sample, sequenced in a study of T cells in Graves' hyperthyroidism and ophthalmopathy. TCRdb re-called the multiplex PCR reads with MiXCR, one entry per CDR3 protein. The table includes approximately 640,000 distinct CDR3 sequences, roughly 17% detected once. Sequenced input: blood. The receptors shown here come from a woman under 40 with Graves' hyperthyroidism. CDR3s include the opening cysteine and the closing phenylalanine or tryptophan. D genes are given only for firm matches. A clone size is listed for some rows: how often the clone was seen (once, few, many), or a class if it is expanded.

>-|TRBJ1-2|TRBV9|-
CASSSSHRQSSYGYTF
TGTGCCAGCAGTTCTTCCCATAGACAGAGCTCCTATGGCTACACCTTC
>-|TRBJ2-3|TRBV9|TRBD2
CASSVERAGVTDTQYF
TGTGCCAGCAGCGTAGAACGAGCGGGGGTCACAGATACGCAGTATTTT
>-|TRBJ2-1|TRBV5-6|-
CASSLDLEQFF
TGTGCCAGCAGCTTGGATCTTGAGCAGTTCTTC
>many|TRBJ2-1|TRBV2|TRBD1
CASSRDRGSRNEQFF
TGTGCCAGCAGTCGGGACAGGGGATCAAGGAATGAGCAGTTCTTC
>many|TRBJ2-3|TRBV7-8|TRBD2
CASRPRAGVPDTQYF
TGTGCCAGCAGACCTCGAGCGGGAGTTCCGGATACGCAGTATTTT
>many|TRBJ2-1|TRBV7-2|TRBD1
CASSLGRTGMGDEQFF
TGTGCCAGCAGCTTAGGTCGGACAGGGATGGGCGATGAGCAGTTCTTC
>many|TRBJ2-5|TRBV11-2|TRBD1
CASSPRQGGRTETQYF
TGTGCCAGCAGCCCCAGACAGGGGGGTCGGACAGAGACCCAGTACTTC
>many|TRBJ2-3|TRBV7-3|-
CASSLMSTDTQYF
TGTGCCAGCAGCTTAATGTCGACAGATACGCAGTATTTT
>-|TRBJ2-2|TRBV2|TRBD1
CASSEAGRTGGTIAGELFF
TGTGCCAGCAGTGAAGCGGGGCGGACAGGGGGCACGATCGCCGGGGAGCTGTTTTTT
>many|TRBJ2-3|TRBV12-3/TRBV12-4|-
CASSFGESADTQYF
TGTGCCAGCAGTTTCGGCGAGAGTGCAGATACGCAGTATTTT
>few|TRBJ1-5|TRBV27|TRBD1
CASSSGQGGWGNQPQHF
TGTGCCAGCAGTTCCGGACAGGGCGGTTGGGGCAATCAGCCCCAGCATTTT
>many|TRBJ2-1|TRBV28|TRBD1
CASATGTGVDNEQFF
TGTGCCAGCGCGACCGGGACAGGGGTGGACAATGAGCAGTTCTTC
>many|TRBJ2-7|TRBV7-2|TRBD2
CASSLTKRGSLIYEQYF
TGTGCCAGCAGCTTAACCAAGCGGGGGAGCCTCATTTACGAGCAGTACTTC
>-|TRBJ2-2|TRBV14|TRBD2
CASSPRLAGLTGELFF
TGTGCCAGCAGCCCTCGACTAGCGGGACTCACCGGGGAGCTGTTTTTT
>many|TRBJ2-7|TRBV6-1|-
CASSYVGSPLYEQYF
TGTGCCAGCAGTTATGTCGGGAGTCCCTTGTACGAGCAGTACTTC
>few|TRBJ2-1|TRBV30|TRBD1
CAWSITGAGGNKQFF
TGTGCCTGGAGTATTACAGGGGCTGGTGGGAATAAGCAGTTCTTC
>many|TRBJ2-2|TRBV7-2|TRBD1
CASSPRIGQGTSGELFF
TGTGCCAGCAGCCCACGGATAGGACAGGGGACATCCGGGGAGCTGTTTTTT
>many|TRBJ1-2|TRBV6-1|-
CASQRQRGSYGYTF
TGTGCCAGCCAAAGACAGCGGGGGTCGTATGGCTACACCTTC
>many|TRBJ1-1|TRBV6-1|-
CASSKDRGYTEAFF
TGTGCCAGCAGTAAAGACCGAGGCTACACTGAAGCTTTCTTT
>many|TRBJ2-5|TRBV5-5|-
CASSLTPAGWETQYF
TGTGCCAGCAGCTTGACGCCCGCGGGGTGGGAGACCCAGTACTTC
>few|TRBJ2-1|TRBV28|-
CASSSIRDTSYNEQFF
TGTGCCAGCAGTTCAATAAGGGACACCTCCTACAATGAGCAGTTCTTC
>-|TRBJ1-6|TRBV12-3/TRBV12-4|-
CASSLDRPYSPLHF
TGTGCCAGCAGTTTAGACAGGCCATATTCACCCCTCCACTTT
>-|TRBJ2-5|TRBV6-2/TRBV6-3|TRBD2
CASSGLAAIGETQYF
TGTGCCAGCAGCGGACTAGCGGCCATCGGGGAGACCCAGTACTTC
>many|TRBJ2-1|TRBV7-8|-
CASSPRSGNEQFF
TGTGCCAGCAGCCCCCGAAGCGGCAATGAGCAGTTCTTC
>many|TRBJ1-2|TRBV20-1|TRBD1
CVPNTPGQTYGYTF
TGCGTACCAAATACTCCGGGACAGACCTATGGCTACACCTTC
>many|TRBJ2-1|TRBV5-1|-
CASSTWTEGDEQFF
TGCGCCAGCAGCACCTGGACAGAGGGCGATGAGCAGTTCTTC
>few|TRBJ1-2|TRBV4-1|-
CASSQEGGTDYLSRTYGYTF
TGCGCCAGCAGCCAAGAAGGTGGTACAGATTACCTATCCCGCACCTATGGCTACACCTTC
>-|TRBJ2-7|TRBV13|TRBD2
CASSSIGLAGATYEQYF
TGTGCCAGCAGCTCGATAGGACTAGCGGGAGCGACCTACGAGCAGTACTTC
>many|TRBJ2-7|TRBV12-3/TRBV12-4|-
CASSFSQGLNEQYF
TGTGCCAGCAGTTTTAGCCAGGGGCTCAACGAGCAGTACTTC
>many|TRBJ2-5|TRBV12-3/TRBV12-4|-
CASSPGGGKTQYF
TGTGCCAGCAGCCCTGGAGGGGGGAAGACCCAGTACTTC
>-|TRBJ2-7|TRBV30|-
CAWSVDGNSYEQYF
TGTGCCTGGAGTGTGGACGGGAACTCCTACGAGCAGTACTTC
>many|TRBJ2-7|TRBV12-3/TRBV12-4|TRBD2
CASSIDRLGLGSHEQYF
TGTGCCAGCAGCATAGACAGGTTGGGACTAGGGTCCCACGAGCAGTACTTC
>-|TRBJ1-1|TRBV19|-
CASSMSMNTEAFF
TGTGCCAGTAGTATGTCTATGAACACTGAAGCTTTCTTT
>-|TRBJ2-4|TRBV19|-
CASSNRENIQYF
TGTGCCAGTAGTAACAGGGAGAACATTCAGTACTTC
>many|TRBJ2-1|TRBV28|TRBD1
CASHRQGADEQFF
TGTGCCAGCCATCGACAGGGGGCAGATGAGCAGTTCTTC
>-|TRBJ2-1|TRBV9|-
CASSAQTTSTNEQFF
TGTGCCAGCAGCGCCCAGACAACTAGCACCAATGAGCAGTTCTTC
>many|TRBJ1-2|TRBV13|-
CASSLGRALYGYTF
TGTGCCAGCAGCTTAGGCAGAGCCCTCTATGGCTACACCTTC
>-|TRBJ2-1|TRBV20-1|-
CSARGPSPWTDEQFF
TGCAGTGCTAGAGGGCCATCGCCTTGGACGGATGAGCAGTTCTTC
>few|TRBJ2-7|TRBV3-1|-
CASSQNTGWVYEQYF
TGTGCCAGCAGCCAAAACACAGGGTGGGTCTACGAGCAGTACTTC
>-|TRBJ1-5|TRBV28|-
CASSSGRAYNQPQHF
TGTGCCAGCAGTTCAGGCAGGGCCTACAATCAGCCCCAGCATTTT
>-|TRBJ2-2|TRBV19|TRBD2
CASRGLAGGMTGELFF
TGTGCCAGTAGGGGACTAGCGGGAGGGATGACCGGGGAGCTGTTTTTT
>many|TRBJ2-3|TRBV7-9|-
CASGRDTYTDTQYF
TGTGCCAGCGGTCGGGACACGTACACAGATACGCAGTATTTT
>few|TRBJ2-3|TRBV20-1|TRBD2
CSAPSWGGRGDTQYF
TGCAGTGCTCCCTCCTGGGGGGGGAGGGGAGATACGCAGTATTTT
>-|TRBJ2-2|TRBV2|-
CASLRIGNTGELFF
TGTGCCAGCCTTAGAATTGGAAACACCGGGGAGCTGTTTTTT
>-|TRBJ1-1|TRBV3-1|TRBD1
CASSQATGGRTEAFF
TGTGCCAGCAGCCAGGCGACAGGGGGTCGGACTGAAGCTTTCTTT
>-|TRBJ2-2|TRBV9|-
CASSGLGPTNTGELFF
TGTGCCAGCAGTGGACTGGGGCCGACGAACACCGGGGAGCTGTTTTTT
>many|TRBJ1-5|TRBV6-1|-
CASIRGAGNQPQHF
TGTGCCAGCATCCGGGGGGCTGGCAATCAGCCCCAGCATTTT
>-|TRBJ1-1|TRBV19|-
CASRGIRVTNTEAFF
TGTGCCAGTAGGGGGATCAGGGTAACGAACACTGAAGCTTTCTTT
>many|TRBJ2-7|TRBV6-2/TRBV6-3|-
CASRPGLVVEQYF
TGTGCCAGCAGACCGGGACTCGTCGTGGAGCAGTACTTC
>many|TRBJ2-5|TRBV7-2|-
CASSSTGYQETQYF
TGTGCCAGCAGCTCTACAGGGTACCAAGAGACCCAGTACTTC
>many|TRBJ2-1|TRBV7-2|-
CASSSTPGPSYNEQFF
TGTGCCAGCAGCTCAACCCCGGGGCCCTCCTACAATGAGCAGTTCTTC
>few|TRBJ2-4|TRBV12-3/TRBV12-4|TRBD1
CASSSPRAGGNKNIQYF
TGTGCCAGCAGTTCCCCTCGGGCAGGGGGCAACAAAAACATTCAGTACTTC
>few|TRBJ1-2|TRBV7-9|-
CASSEDTSNYGYTF
TGTGCCAGCAGCGAGGACACTTCTAACTATGGCTACACCTTC
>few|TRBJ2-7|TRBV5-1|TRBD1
CASSASPGQGYEQYF
TGCGCCAGCAGCGCATCTCCGGGACAGGGCTACGAGCAGTACTTC
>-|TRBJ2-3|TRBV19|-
CASTIAPGSTDTQYF
TGTGCCAGTACTATCGCCCCCGGTAGCACAGATACGCAGTATTTT
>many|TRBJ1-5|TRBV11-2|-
CASSLRGGSNQPQHF
TGTGCCAGCAGCCTAAGGGGGGGTAGCAATCAGCCCCAGCATTTT